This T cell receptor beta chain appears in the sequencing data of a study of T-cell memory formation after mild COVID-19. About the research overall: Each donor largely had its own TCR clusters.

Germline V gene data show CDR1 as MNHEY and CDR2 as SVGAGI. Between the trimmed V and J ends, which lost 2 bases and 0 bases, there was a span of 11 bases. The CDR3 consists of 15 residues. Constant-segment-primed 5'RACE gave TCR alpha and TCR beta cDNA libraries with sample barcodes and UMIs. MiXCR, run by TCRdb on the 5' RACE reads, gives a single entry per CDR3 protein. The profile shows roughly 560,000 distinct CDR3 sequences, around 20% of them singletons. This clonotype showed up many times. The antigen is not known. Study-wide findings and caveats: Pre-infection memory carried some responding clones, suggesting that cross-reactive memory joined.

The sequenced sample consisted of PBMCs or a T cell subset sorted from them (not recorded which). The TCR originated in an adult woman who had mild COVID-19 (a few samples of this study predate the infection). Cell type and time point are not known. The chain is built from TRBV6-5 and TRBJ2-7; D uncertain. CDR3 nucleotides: TGTGCCAGCAGTTACCGCGAAGGTGGCTCCTACGAGCAGTACTTC. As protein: CASSYREGGSYEQYF.